The 28 T cell receptor beta chains listed next were all sequenced from one sample in a study of blood T cells in healthy people across ages. Using a J-beta primer mix together with a sample-barcoded 5' primer, a second PCR was run for roughly 6 to 11 cycles. TCRdb re-analysed the 5' RACE reads in MiXCR, keeping a single row per CDR3 protein. The repertoire holds 1.6 million or so distinct CDR3 sequences, with around 35% as singletons. The sequencing sample was made of blood. These receptors all come from a woman aged 30 to 39 in good health.

This clonotype was seen a few times. The V gene is TRBV4-1, the J gene TRBJ2-3, with 12 bases lining up with TRBD2. CDR3 length: 20 amino acids. The V gene end was trimmed by 0 bases and the J gene end by 1 base; junction bases not matched to a gene: 11. The germline gives CDR1 MGHRA, CDR2 YSYEKL. CDR3 bases: TGCGCCAGCAGCCAAGAGGGGAGGCTAGCGGGAGGGCCCCGCACAGATACGCAGTATTTT. It encodes CASSQEGRLAGGPRTDTQYF.

This chain uses TRBV6-2 or TRBV6-3 with TRBJ2-5; D remains unclear. Germline values: CDR1 MNHEY, CDR2 SVGEGT. The V and J ends lost 7 bases and 1 base respectively, with 7 bases between them. CDR3 length equals 12 residues. The CDR3 region has the DNA TGTGCCAGCAAGAAACCCCAAGAGACCCAGTACTTC. This encodes CASKKPQETQYF.

The chain carries TRBV29-1 and TRBJ2-2, with 8 nucleotides matching TRBD1. In germline, CDR1 is SQVTM, CDR2 ANQGSEA. V was pared by 5 bases and J by 5 bases, with 4 bases of the junction left unmatched. The CDR3 spans 13 residues. The CDR3 DNA reads TGCAGCGTTAAGACAGGGGAGACCGGGGAGCTGTTTTTT. This encodes CSVKTGETGELFF.

This clonotype occurred a few times. CDR3 in DNA: TGTGCCAGCAGCTTTTTCCGGGACCGAAGCTCCTACGAGCAGTACTTC. As protein: CASSFFRDRSSYEQYF. The chain has TRBV21-1 and TRBJ2-7; TRBD1, as called in the table, went unchecked against the DNA. TRBV21-1 is a pseudogene. The CDR3 runs to 16 residues.

This clonotype was recorded once. The chain uses TRBV4-1 and TRBJ1-2, with TRBD1 as a possible D gene (5 bases). V dropped 0 bases and J dropped 5 bases, with 22 bases sitting between them. The CDR3 is 18 residues long. The germline CDR1 and CDR2 sequences are MGHRA and YSYEKL. The CDR3 is CASSQEEGTVLASYGYTF. In nucleotides, the CDR3 is TGCGCCAGCAGCCAAGAAGAAGGGACTGTTCTAGCTAGTTATGGCTACACCTTC.

This clonotype occurred a few times. The CDR3 sequence: CASSLGGFLADTQYF. The CDR3 DNA sequence: TGTGCCAGCAGTTTAGGAGGGTTTCTCGCAGATACGCAGTATTTT. The rearrangement joins TRBV12-3 or TRBV12-4 to TRBJ2-3; TRBD2 is a possible D gene (5 bases). The CDR3 runs 15 residues. Trimming pared 1 base from V and 4 bases from J, leaving 12 bases between.

This clonotype has just a few counts. The chain couples TRBV28 to TRBJ2-7; D call uncertain. CDR3 length: 16 residues. CDR1 is MDHEN, CDR2 SYDVKM, per germline. The V and J ends lost 7 bases and 1 base respectively, with 20 bases between them. The CDR3 bases are TGTGCCAGCACCTCGGTTAGGCAGCGTTATTCCTACGAGCAGTACTTC. Its translation: CASTSVRQRYSYEQYF. Full variable domain (outside the CDR3, taken from reference TRBV28 and TRBJ2-7): DVKVTQSSRYLVKRTGEKVFLECVQDMDHENMFWYRQDPGLGLRLIYFSYDVKMKEKGDIPEGYSVSREKKERFSLILESASTNQTSMYLCASTSVRQRYSYEQYFGPGTRLTVT.

The rearrangement links TRBV9 to TRBJ2-1; no reliable D call. The germline V gene has CDR1 SGDLS and CDR2 YYNGEE. V gave up 4 bases and J gave up 2 bases, with 7 bases separating them. The CDR3 loop spans 13 amino acids. The CDR3, as DNA: TGTGCCAGCAGCACGGACCCCTACAATGAGCAGTTCTTC. Amino acids: CASSTDPYNEQFF.

A note on this clonotype: The junction does not match germline at one end; this may be a read error. The rearrangement uses TRBV4-1 and TRBJ2-7, with 11 bases fitting TRBD2. The CDR3 is made up of 19 amino acids. Germline CDR1 reads MGHRA; CDR2 reads YSYEKL. The CDR3 coding sequence is TGCGCCAGCAGCCAAGAAATAATTAGCGGGGGGGCCGAGCCCTACAAGCAGTACTTC. Its protein is CASSQEIISGGAEPYKQYF.

This clonotype was observed a few times. V is TRBV20-1 and J is TRBJ1-1; maybe TRBD1 (6 bases). Between the trimmed V and J ends, which lost 3 bases and 11 bases, there was a span of 13 bases. The CDR3 consists of 11 residues. Germline CDR1 DFQATT, CDR2 SNEGSKA (reference sequence). The CDR3 region is CSASGSGAAFF. The CDR3 nucleotides read TGCAGTGCTAGTGGCTCGGGGGCGGCTTTCTTT.

The chain employs TRBV6-2 or TRBV6-3 and TRBJ2-5, with TRBD2 matching 7 bases. Germline CDR1 is MNHEY and CDR2 is SVGEGT. V dropped 8 bases and J dropped 0; count of bases not matched to a gene: 6. There are 14 residues in the CDR3. The CDR3 DNA follows: TGTGCCAGCGCTTCCAGCGGGGACCAAGAGACCCAGTACTTC. Residues: CASASSGDQETQYF.

This chain joins TRBV27 and TRBJ2-3; D uncertain. Trimming shortened V by 3 bases and J by 5 bases, and 12 bases separated the two germline ends. Germline V lookup: CDR1 MNHEY, CDR2 SMNVEV (reference sequence). CDR3 length equals 14 residues. The DNA for the CDR3 is TGTGCCAGCAGTTTGCAGTCTGCACAAGATACGCAGTATTTT. It specifies CASSLQSAQDTQYF.

To note about this clonotype: A read error may account for a junction end that differs from germline. This chain links TRBV20-1 with TRBJ2-5, with D perhaps TRBD2 (5 bases). CDR3 length equals 13 residues. CDR1 DFQATT and CDR2 SNEGSKA come from the germline V gene (reference sequence). This CDR3 is CSARFPGRETQYF. The CDR3, as DNA: TGCAGCGCTAGATTCCCGGGGAGAGAGACCCAGTACTTC.

The J gene is TRBJ1-2, the V gene TRBV28, with D maybe TRBD1 (5 bases). The CDR3 is 11 residues long. The V gene lost 7 bases and the J gene lost 6 bases, with 9 bases spanning the gap. Germline lookup yields CDR1 MDHEN and CDR2 SYDVKM. The DNA of the CDR3 is TGTGCCAGCAAAGGGGCTCATGGCTACACCTTC. The encoded protein is CASKGAHGYTF.

The chain uses TRBV4-1 and TRBJ2-1, with 8 positions matching TRBD1. V lost 1 base to trimming and J lost 7 bases; unmatched junction nucleotides: 9. The CDR3 length is 16 residues. CDR1 is MGHRA, CDR2 YSYEKL, per germline. The CDR3 loop is CASSQAYRGLYNEQFF. CDR3 nucleotides: TGCGCCAGCAGCCAAGCCTACAGGGGGTTGTATAATGAGCAGTTCTTC.

The rearrangement uses TRBV28 and TRBJ2-7; tentatively, D is TRBD2 (6 bases). V lost 3 bases to trimming and J lost 3 bases, with 12 bases between them. CDR1 and CDR2 from the germline V gene are MDHEN and SYDVKM. This CDR3 is built from 14 residues. This CDR3 is CASSLEGQVYEQYF. The CDR3 nucleotides read TGTGCCAGCAGTTTGGAGGGGCAGGTCTACGAGCAGTACTTC.

Only a few counts were recorded for this clonotype. The chain links TRBV15 to TRBJ2-7, with 7 bases identical to TRBD2. J gave up 1 base and V 7 bases, and 7 bases lay outside the gene matches. This CDR3 is built from 14 residues. Germline V gene sequence: CDR1 LNHNV, CDR2 YYDKDF (reference sequence). CDR3 sequence (DNA): TGTGCCACCAAAGACCATAGCGGGTCCTACGAGCAGTACTTC. It yields the protein CATKDHSGSYEQYF.

The chain uses TRBV11-2 and TRBJ2-1, with 8 bases aligning to TRBD2. The CDR3 has 14 residues. CDR1 is SGHAT, CDR2 FQNNGV, per germline. V gave up 3 bases and J gave up 9 bases; unmatched junction bases: 7. The CDR3, as DNA: TGTGCCAGCAGCTTCTCTAGGGCGGGAGGTGAGCAGTTCTTC. Its protein is CASSFSRAGGEQFF.

This clonotype was observed a handful of times. V gene TRBV7-6 combines with J gene TRBJ2-2, with 14 bases fitting TRBD2. Germline V CDR1 and CDR2: SGHVS, FNYEAQ. V lost 5 bases and J lost 2; bases outside the gene matches: 7. CDR3 length: 18 residues. CDR3 loop: CASSPGLAGGLNTGELFF. CDR3 DNA sequence: TGTGCCAGCAGCCCCGGACTAGCGGGGGGCCTAAACACCGGGGAGCTGTTTTTT.

The chain is built from TRBV15 and TRBJ2-3; weak D call: TRBD1 (7 bases). The CDR3 loop spans 16 amino acids. The V gene lost 6 bases and the J gene lost 1 base, with 17 bases spanning the gap. Germline CDR1 and CDR2: LNHNV and YYDKDF (reference sequence). Here the CDR3 reads CATSEAAGQRTDTQYF. CDR3 coding DNA: TGTGCCACCAGTGAAGCGGCGGGACAGCGCACAGATACGCAGTATTTT.

This clonotype has more than one count but fewer than ten. This rearrangement joins TRBV20-1 to TRBJ2-3, with D perhaps TRBD2 (6 bases). The CDR3 totals 15 residues. Looked up from germline, CDR1 is DFQATT and CDR2 is SNEGSKA (reference sequence). V was clipped by 7 bases and J by 0 bases, with 17 bases between them. The CDR3, as DNA: TGCAGTGGTCCCGGGAGTACCCTCAGCACAGATACGCAGTATTTT. Encoded protein: CSGPGSTLSTDTQYF.

This clonotype came up a few times. The chain uses TRBV6-1 and TRBJ1-2, with D unresolved. This CDR3 is 11 amino acids long. Trimming took 6 bases from V and 8 from J, leaving 10 bases between them. CDR1 and CDR2 (germline): MNHNS, SASEGT. CDR3 bases: TGTGCCAGCAGGATGGGTCCCGGCTACACCTTC. As protein: CASRMGPGYTF.

V gene TRBV2 combines with J gene TRBJ1-2; no clear D gene. The CDR3 contains 17 residues. Trimming pared 4 bases from V and 2 bases from J, leaving 20 bases between. The germline CDR1 and CDR2 sequences are SNHLY and FYNNEI. CDR3 DNA: TGTGCCAGCAGTGTAGATATCGTGGTGGGAGAAAACTATGGCTACACCTTC. It yields the protein CASSVDIVVGENYGYTF.

The chain is built from TRBV18 and TRBJ1-5, with a weak D call TRBD1 (5 bases). The CDR3 contains 13 residues. Germline loops: CDR1 KGHSH, CDR2 LQKENI. V lost 10 bases and J 4 bases, leaving 14 bases between the germline ends. In nucleotides, the CDR3 is TGTGCCACCTCCTTAGACAGAAATCAGCCCCAGCATTTT. Amino acids: CATSLDRNQPQHF. Full variable domain (rest looked up from reference TRBV18 and TRBJ1-5): NAGVMQNPRHLVRRRGQEARLRCSPMKGHSHVYWYRQLPEEGLKFMVYLQKENIIDESGMPKERFSAEFPKEGPSILRIQQVVRGDSAAYFCATSLDRNQPQHFGDGTRLSIL.

A few counts support this clonotype. The chain recombines TRBV7-6 with TRBJ1-4; D is ambiguous. Trimming pared 5 bases from V and 4 bases from J, leaving 17 bases between. Germline loops: CDR1 SGHVS, CDR2 FNYEAQ. The length of the CDR3 is 16 residues. The CDR3 region has the DNA TGTGCCAGCAGCCCTTCATCCCCAGGAGTTAATGAAAAACTGTTTTTT. It specifies CASSPSSPGVNEKLFF.

A few counts support this clonotype. The V and J genes are TRBV4-1 and TRBJ1-1; the D is unclear. The germline V and J ends were trimmed by 0 bases and 0 bases, with 20 bases remaining between them. Germline CDR1 and CDR2: MGHRA and YSYEKL. The CDR3 runs to 19 residues. DNA for the CDR3: TGCGCCAGCAGCCAAGATATTAGAGGGTTTCTGGGGATGAACACTGAAGCTTTCTTT. Its protein product is CASSQDIRGFLGMNTEAFF.

This clonotype was counted only a few times. The rearrangement uses TRBV9 and TRBJ2-5, with D perhaps matching TRBD1 (5 bases). The J call is in doubt because the DNA end fits TRBJ2-7 better. Germline CDR1 reads SGDLS; CDR2 reads YYNGEE. This CDR3 has 14 residues. The DNA of the CDR3 is TGTGCCAGCAGCGTGACTCCAGGGTCCTACGAGCAGTACTTC. This encodes CASSVTPGSYEQYF.

This clonotype was counted a few times. This chain joins TRBV27 and TRBJ2-3, with no clear D. V gave up 6 bases and J gave up 1 base, with 14 bases separating them. This CDR3 has 15 amino acids. Germline CDR1 reads MNHEY; CDR2 reads SMNVEV (reference sequence). In DNA, the CDR3 is TGTGCCAGCAGCCCCGTTGCCAGCGGCACAGATACGCAGTATTTT. It is translated as CASSPVASGTDTQYF.